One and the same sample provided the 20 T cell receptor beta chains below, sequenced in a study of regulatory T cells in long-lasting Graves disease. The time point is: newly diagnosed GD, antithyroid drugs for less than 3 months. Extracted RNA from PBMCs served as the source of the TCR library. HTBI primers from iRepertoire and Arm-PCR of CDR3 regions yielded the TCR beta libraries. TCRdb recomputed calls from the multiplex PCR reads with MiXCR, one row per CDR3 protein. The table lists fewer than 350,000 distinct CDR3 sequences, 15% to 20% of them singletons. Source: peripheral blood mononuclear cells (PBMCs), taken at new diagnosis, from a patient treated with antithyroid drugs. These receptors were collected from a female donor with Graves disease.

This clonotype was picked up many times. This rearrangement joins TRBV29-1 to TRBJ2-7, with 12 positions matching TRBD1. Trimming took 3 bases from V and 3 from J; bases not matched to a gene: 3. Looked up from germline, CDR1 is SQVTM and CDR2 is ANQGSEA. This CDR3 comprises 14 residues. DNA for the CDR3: TGCAGCGTTGAGGGGGACAGGGGGCACTACGAGCAGTACTTC. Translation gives CSVEGDRGHYEQYF.

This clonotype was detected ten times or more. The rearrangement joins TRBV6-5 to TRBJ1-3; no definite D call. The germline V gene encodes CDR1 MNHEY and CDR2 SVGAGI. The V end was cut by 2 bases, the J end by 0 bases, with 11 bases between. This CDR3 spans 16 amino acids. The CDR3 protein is CASSYTWTYSGNTIYF. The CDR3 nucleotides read TGTGCCAGCAGTTACACATGGACGTACTCTGGAAACACCATATATTTT.

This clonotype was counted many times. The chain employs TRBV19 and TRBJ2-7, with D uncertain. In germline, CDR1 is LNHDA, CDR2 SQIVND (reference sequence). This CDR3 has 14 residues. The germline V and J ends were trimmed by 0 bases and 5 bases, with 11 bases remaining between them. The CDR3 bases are TGTGCCAGTAGTATAGATTACGTAACCCACGAGCAGTACTTC. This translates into CASSIDYVTHEQYF.

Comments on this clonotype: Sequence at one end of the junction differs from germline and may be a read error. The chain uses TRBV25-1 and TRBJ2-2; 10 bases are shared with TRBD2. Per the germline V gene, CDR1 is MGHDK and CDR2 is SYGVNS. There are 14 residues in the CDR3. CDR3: CASKSSGSTGEPFF. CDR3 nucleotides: TGTGCCAGCAAGTCTAGCGGGAGTACCGGGGAGCCGTTTTTT.

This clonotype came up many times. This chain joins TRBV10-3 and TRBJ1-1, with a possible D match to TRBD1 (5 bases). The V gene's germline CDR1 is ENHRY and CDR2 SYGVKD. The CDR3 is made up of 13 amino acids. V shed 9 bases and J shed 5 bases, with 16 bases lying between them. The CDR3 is CAIKQVGKTEAFF. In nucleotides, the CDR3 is TGTGCCATTAAACAGGTTGGGAAGACTGAAGCTTTCTTT.

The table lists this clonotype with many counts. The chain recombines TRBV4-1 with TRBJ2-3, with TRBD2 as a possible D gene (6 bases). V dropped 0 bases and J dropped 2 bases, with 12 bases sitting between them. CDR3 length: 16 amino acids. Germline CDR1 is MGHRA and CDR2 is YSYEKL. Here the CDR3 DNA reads TGCGCCAGCAGCCAAGAAGGGACTCATTCCACAGATACGCAGTATTTT. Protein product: CASSQEGTHSTDTQYF.

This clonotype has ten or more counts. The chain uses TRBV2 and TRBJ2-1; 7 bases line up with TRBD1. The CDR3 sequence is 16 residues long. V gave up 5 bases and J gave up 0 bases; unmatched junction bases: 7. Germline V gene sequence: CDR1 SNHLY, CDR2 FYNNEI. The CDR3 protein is CASSRQGRGSYNEQFF. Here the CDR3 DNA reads TGTGCCAGCAGTCGACAGGGCAGAGGCTCCTACAATGAGCAGTTCTTC.

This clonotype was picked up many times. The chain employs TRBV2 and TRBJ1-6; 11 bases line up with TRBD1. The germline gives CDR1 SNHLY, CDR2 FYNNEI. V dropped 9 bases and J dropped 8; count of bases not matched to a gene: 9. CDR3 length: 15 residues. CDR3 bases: TGTGCCAGGAAAAGAGGGACAGGGGGTCATTCACCCCTCCACTTT. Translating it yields CARKRGTGGHSPLHF.

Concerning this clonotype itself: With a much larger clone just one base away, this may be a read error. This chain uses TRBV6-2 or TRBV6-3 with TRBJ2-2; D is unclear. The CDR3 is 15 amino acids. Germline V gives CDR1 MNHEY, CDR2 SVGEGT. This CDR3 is CASSYFLAKTGELFF. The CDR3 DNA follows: TGTGCCAGCAGTTACTTCCTTGCGAAAACCGGGGAGCTGTTTTTT.

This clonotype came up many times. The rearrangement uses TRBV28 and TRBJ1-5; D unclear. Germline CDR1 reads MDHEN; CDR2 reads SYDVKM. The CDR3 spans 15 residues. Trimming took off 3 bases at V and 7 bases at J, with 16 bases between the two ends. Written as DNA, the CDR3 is TGTGCCAGCAGTTTTGATTGGGCAGCGAGGCAGCCCCAGCATTTT. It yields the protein CASSFDWAARQPQHF.

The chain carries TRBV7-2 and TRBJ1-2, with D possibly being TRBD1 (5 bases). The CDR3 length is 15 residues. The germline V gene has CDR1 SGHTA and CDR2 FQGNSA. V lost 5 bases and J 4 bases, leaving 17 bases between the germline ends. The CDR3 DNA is TGTGCCAGCAGCAAAGAATACAGGAGATCCTATGGCTACACCTTC. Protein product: CASSKEYRRSYGYTF.

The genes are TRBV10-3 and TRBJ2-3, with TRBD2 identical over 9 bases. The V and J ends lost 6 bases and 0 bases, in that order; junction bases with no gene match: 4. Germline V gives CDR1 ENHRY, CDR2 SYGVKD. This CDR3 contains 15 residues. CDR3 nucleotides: TGTGCCATCAGGGCCACTAGCGGGAGCACAGATACGCAGTATTTT. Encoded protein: CAIRATSGSTDTQYF.

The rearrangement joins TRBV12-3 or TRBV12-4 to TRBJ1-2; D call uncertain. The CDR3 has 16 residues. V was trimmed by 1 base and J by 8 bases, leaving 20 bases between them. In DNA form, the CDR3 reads TGTGCCAGCAGTTTAGTTATACCCCTACCTCGGCGGGGCTACACCTTC. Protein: CASSLVIPLPRRGYTF.

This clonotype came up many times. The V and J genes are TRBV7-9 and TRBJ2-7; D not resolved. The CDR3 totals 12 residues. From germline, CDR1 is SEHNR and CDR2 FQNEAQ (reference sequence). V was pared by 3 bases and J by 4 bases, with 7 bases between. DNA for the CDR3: TGTGCCAGCAGCTTTCACGGGTACGAGCAGTACTTC. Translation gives CASSFHGYEQYF.

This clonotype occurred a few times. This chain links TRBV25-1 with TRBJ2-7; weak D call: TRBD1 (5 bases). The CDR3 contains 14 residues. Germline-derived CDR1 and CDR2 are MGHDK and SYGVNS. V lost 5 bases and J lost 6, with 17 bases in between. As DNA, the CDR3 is TGTGCCAGCAGTCCTCGACTCATCCAGGGCGAGCAGTACTTC. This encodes CASSPRLIQGEQYF.

The CDR3 reads CASSSSGSDGTGELFF. CDR3 bases: TGTGCCAGCAGCTCGAGCGGGAGTGATGGGACCGGGGAGCTGTTTTTT. The V gene is TRBV5-5, the J gene TRBJ2-2; TRBD2 aligns across 8 bases. Germline V lookup: CDR1 SGHKS, CDR2 YYEKEE (reference sequence). The CDR3 loop spans 16 amino acids. The ends lost 3 bases at V and 5 bases at J; junction bases unmatched: 9. Drawing the rest from reference TRBV5-5 and TRBJ2-2, the complete variable domain is DAGVTQSPTHLIKTRGQQVTLRCSPISGHKSVSWYQQVLGQGPQFIFQYYEKEERGRGNFPDRFSARQFPNYSSELNVNALLLGDSALYLCASSSSGSDGTGELFFGEGSRLTVL.

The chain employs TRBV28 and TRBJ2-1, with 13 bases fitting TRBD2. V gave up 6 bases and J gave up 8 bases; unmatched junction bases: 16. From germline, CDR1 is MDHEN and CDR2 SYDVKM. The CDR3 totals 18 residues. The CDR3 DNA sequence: TGTGCCAGCAGGTGGACTAGCGGGAGCCCCTCTCCTTCGGATGAGCAGTTCTTC. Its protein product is CASRWTSGSPSPSDEQFF.

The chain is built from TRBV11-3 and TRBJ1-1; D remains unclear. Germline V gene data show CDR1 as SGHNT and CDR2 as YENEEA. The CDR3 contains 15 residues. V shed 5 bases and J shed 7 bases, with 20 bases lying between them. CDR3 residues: CASSPPSEGINEAFF. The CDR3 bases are TGTGCCAGCAGCCCCCCAAGTGAAGGAATTAATGAAGCTTTCTTT.

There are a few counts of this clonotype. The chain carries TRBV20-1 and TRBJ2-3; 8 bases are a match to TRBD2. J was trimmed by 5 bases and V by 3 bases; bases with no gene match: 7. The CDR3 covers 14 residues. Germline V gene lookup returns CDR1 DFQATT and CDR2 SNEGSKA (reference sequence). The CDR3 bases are TGCAGTGCTAGCGGGAGGGGGGGAGGAGATACGCAGTATTTT. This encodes CSASGRGGGDTQYF.

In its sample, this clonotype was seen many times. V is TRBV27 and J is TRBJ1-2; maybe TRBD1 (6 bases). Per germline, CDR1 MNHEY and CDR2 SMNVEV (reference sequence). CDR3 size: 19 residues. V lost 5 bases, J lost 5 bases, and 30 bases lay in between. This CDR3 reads CASSASRGFADFAAYGYTF. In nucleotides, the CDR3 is TGTGCCAGCAGTGCCTCCAGGGGCTTCGCGGACTTCGCAGCTTATGGCTACACCTTC.